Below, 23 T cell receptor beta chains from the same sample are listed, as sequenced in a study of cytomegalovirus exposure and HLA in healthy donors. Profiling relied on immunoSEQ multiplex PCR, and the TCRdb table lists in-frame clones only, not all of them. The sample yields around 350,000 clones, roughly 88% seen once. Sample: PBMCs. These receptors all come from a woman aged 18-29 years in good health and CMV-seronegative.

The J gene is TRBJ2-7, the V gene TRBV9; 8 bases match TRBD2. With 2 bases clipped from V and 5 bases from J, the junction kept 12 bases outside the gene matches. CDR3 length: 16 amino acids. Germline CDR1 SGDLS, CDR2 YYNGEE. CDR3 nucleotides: TGTGCCAGCAGCGTGGCCCCTTACGGGGGGGCCCACGAGCAGTACTTC. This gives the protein CASSVAPYGGAHEQYF.

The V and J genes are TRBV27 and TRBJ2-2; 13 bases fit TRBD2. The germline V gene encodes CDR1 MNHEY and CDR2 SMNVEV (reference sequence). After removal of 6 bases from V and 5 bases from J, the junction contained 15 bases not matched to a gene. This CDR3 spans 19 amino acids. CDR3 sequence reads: CASSQTKGLAGQGTGELFF. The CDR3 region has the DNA TGTGCCAGCAGCCAAACAAAGGGACTAGCGGGACAGGGGACCGGGGAGCTGTTTTTT.

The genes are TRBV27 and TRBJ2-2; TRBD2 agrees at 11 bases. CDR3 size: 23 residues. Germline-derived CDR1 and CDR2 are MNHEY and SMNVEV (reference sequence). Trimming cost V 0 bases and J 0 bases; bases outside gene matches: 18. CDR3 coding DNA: TGTGCCAGCAGTTTATCTTCGTTTTTGGGCCTAGCGGGAGGCCTAACGAACACCGGGGAGCTGTTTTTT. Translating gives CASSLSSFLGLAGGLTNTGELFF.

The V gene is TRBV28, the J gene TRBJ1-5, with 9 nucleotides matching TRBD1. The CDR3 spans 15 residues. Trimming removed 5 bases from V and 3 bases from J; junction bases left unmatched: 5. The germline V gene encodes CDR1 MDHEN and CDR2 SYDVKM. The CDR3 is CASSGGQGYNQPQHF. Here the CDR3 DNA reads TGTGCCAGCAGTGGGGGACAGGGATACAATCAGCCCCAGCATTTT. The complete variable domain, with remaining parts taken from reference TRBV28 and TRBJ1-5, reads DVKVTQSSRYLVKRTGEKVFLECVQDMDHENMFWYRQDPGLGLRLIYFSYDVKMKEKGDIPEGYSVSREKKERFSLILESASTNQTSMYLCASSGGQGYNQPQHFGDGTRLSIL.

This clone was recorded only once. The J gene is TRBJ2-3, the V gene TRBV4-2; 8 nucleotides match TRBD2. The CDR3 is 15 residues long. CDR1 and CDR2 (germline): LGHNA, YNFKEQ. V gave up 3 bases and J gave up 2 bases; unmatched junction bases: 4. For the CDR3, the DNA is TGTGCCAGCAGCCATCAGCGGGGGAACACAGATACGCAGTATTTT. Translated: CASSHQRGNTDTQYF.

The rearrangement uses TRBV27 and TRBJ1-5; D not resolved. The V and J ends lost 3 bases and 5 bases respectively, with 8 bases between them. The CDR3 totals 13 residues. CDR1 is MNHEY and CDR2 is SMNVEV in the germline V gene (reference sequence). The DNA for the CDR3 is TGTGCCAGCAGTTTGTCCTTCGATCAGCCCCAGCATTTT. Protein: CASSLSFDQPQHF.

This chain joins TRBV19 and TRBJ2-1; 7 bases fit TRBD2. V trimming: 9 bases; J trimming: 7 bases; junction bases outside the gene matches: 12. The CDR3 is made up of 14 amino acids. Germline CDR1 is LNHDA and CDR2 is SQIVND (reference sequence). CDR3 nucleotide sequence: TGTGCCAGCCGCTGGGGCGGGGGTCAGAATGAGCAGTTCTTC. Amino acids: CASRWGGGQNEQFF. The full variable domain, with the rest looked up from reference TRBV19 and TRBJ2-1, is DGGITQSPKYLFRKEGQNVTLSCEQNLNHDAMYWYRQDPGQGLRLIYYSQIVNDFQKGDIAEGYSVSREKKESFPLTVTSAQKNPTAFYLCASRWGGGQNEQFFGPGTRLTVL.

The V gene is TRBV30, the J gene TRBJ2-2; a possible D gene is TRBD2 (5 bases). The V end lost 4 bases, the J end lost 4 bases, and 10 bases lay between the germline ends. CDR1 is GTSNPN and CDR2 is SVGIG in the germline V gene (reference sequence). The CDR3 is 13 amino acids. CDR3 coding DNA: TGTGCCTGGAAAACAGCGGTCACCGGGGAGCTGTTTTTT. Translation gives CAWKTAVTGELFF. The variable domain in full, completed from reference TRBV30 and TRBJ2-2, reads SQTIHQWPATLVQPVGSPLSLECTVEGTSNPNLYWYRQAAGRGLQLLFYSVGIGQISSEVPQNLSASRPQDRQFILSSKKLLLSDSGFYLCAWKTAVTGELFFGEGSRLTVL.

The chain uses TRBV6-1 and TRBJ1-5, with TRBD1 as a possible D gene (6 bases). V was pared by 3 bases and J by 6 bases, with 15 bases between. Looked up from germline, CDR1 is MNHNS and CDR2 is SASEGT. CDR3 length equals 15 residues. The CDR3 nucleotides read TGTGCCAGCAGTGATTGGGGGGGCGAAAGTCAGCCCCAGCATTTT. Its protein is CASSDWGGESQPQHF.

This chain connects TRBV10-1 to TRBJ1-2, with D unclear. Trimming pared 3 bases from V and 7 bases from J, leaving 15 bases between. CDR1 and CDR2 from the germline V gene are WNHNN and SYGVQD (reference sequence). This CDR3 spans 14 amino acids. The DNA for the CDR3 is TGCGCCAGCAGTGAAGAGAGTGATGGTCGTGGCTACACCTTC. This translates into CASSEESDGRGYTF.

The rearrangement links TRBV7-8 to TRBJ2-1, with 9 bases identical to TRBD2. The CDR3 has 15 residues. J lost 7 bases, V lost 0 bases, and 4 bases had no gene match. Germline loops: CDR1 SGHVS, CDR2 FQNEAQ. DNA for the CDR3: TGTGCCAGCAGCTTAGCTAGCGGGAGTTGGAATGAGCAGTTCTTC. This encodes CASSLASGSWNEQFF.

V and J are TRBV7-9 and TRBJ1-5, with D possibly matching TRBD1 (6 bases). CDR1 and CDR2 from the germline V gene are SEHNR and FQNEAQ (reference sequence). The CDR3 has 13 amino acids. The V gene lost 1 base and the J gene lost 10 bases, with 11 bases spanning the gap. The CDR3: CASSLGSGEPQHF. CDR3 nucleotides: TGTGCCAGCAGCTTAGGATCAGGGGAACCCCAGCATTTT.

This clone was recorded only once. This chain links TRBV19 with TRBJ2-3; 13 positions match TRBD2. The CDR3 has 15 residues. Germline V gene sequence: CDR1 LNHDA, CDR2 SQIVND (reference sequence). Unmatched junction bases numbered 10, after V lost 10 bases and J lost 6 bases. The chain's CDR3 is CATRLAGGESDTQYF. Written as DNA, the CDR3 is TGTGCCACCCGACTAGCGGGGGGAGAATCGGATACGCAGTATTTT.

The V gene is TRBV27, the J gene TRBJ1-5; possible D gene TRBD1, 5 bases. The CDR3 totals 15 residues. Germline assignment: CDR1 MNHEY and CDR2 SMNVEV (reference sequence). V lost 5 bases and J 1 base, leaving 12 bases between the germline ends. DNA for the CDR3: TGTGCCAGCAGTACCCTAAGGGGAAGCAATCAGCCCCAGCATTTT. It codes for CASSTLRGSNQPQHF.

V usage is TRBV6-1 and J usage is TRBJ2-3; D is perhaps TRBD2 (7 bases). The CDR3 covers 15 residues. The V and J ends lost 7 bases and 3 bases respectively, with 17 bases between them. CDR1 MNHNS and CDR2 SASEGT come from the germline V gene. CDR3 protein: CASTKYRGATDTQYF. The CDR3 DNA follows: TGTGCCAGCACTAAATACCGGGGGGCAACAGATACGCAGTATTTT.

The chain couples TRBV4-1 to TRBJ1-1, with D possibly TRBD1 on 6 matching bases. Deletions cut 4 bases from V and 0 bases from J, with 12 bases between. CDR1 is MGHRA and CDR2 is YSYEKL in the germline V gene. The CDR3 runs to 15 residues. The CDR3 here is CASSPRTAMNTEAFF. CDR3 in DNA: TGCGCCAGCAGCCCCCGGACAGCCATGAACACTGAAGCTTTCTTT.

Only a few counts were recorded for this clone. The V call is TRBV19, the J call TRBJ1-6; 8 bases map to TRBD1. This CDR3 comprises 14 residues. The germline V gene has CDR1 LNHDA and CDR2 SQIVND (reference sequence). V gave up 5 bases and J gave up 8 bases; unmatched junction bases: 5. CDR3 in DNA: TGTGCCAGTAGTCCCGGGACAGGTTATTCACCCCTCCACTTT. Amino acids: CASSPGTGYSPLHF.

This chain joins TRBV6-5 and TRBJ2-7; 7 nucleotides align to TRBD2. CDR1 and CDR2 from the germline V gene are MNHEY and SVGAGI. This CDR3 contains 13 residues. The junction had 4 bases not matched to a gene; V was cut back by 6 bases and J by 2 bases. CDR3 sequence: CASSGTNTYEQYF. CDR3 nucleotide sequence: TGTGCCAGCAGCGGGACTAACACCTACGAGCAGTACTTC.

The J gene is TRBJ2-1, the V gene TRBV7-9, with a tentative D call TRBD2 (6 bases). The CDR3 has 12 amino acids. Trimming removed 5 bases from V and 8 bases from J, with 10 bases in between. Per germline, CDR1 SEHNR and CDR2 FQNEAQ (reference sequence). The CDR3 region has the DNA TGTGCCAGCAGCCTCGGCGGGGATGAGCAGTTCTTC. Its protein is CASSLGGDEQFF.

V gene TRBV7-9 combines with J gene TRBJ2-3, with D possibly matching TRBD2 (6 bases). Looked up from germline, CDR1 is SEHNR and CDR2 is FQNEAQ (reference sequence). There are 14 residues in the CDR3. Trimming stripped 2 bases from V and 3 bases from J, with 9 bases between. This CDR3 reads CASSLNGGTDTQYF. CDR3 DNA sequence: TGTGCCAGCAGCTTAAACGGGGGAACAGATACGCAGTATTTT.

The CDR3 bases are TGTGCCACCAGCAGAGTGGGGGCGGGAGGAGGCGCAGATACGCAGTATTTT. Translation: CATSRVGAGGGADTQYF. This chain connects TRBV15 to TRBJ2-3; 8 nucleotides line up with TRBD2. The CDR3 runs to 17 residues. Trimming took 1 base from V and 4 from J; bases not matched to a gene: 10. CDR1 LNHNV and CDR2 YYDKDF come from the germline V gene (reference sequence).

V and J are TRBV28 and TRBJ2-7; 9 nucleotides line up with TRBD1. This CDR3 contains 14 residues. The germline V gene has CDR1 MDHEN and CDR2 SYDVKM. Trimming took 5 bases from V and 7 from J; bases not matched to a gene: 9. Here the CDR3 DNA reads TGTGCCAGCAGTCCGACGGGGACAGGGCGGGAGCAGTACTTC. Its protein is CASSPTGTGREQYF. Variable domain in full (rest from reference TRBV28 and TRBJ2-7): DVKVTQSSRYLVKRTGEKVFLECVQDMDHENMFWYRQDPGLGLRLIYFSYDVKMKEKGDIPEGYSVSREKKERFSLILESASTNQTSMYLCASSPTGTGREQYFGPGTRLTVT.

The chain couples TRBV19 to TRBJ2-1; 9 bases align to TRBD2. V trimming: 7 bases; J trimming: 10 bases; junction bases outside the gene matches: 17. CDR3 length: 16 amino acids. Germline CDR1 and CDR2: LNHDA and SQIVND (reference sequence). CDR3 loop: CASMSPLSGRLGEQFF. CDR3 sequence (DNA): TGTGCCAGTATGTCTCCTCTCAGCGGGAGGTTAGGGGAGCAGTTCTTC.